Below, 5 T cell receptor beta chains from the same sample are listed, as sequenced in a study of Tregs in tolerant kidney transplant recipients. The method was immunoSEQ multiplex PCR; TCRdb's version includes in-frame clones alone and lacks a portion of them. The listing contains about 30,000 clones. The material sequenced was CD8+ T cells from blood, taken before the transplant. These receptors all come from a human donor who received a combined kidney and bone marrow transplant.

Of note for this clone: Read sequence stops 3 residues before the CDR3 end, and the germline J gene provides the missing end. The chain joins TRBV7-9 to TRBJ2-5, with TRBD2 as a possible D gene (6 bases). V was cut by 4 bases and J by 0 bases, with 9 bases left in between. Germline CDR1 SEHNR, CDR2 FQNEAQ (reference sequence). This CDR3 has 14 amino acids. The sequenced CDR3 bases are TGTGCCAGCAGCTCCCTAGCGAACCAAGAGACC. Protein product: CASSSLANQET. From start to end, the CDR3 is CASSSLANQETQYF.

With respect to this clone: Coverage ceases 3 residues before the CDR3 finishes, and the germline J gene fills in the end. The J gene is TRBJ2-1, the V gene TRBV5-1; unclear D gene. The V end lost 3 bases, the J end lost 2 bases, and 9 bases lay between the germline ends. CDR1 and CDR2 (germline): SGHRS, YFSETQ. The CDR3 loop spans 14 amino acids. The CDR3 loop reads CASSSSGPYNEQFF. The sequenced CDR3 bases are TGCGCCAGCAGCTCTAGTGGTCCCTACAATGAG.

Concerning this clone itself: The read terminates 3 residues ahead of where the CDR3 ends, so the germline J gene completes it. V is TRBV5-5 and J is TRBJ2-7; the D is unclear. Germline values: CDR1 SGHKS, CDR2 YYEKEE (reference sequence). The CDR3 runs 13 residues. V was clipped by 0 bases and J by 2 bases, with 6 bases between them. The CDR3: CASSLDPAYEQYF. Partial CDR3 DNA: TGTGCCAGCAGCTTGGACCCAGCCTACGAG.

About this clone: The read ends 3 residues before the CDR3 terminus; that terminus is restored from the germline J gene. This sequence joins TRBV5-6 and TRBJ2-7; 10 nucleotides agree with TRBD1. J gave up 6 bases and V 4 bases, and 10 bases lay outside the gene matches. This CDR3 region has 15 residues. CDR1 is SGHDT, CDR2 YYEEEE, per germline. The CDR3 is CASSHRRDRGGEQYF. The part of the CDR3 DNA that was read is TGTGCCAGCAGCCACCGACGGGACAGGGGCGGCGAG.

As concerns this clone: The DNA ends 3 residues before the CDR3 does, and the rest of the CDR3 is filled in from the germline J gene. The sample holds other DNA sequences that translate to the same CDR3. This rearrangement joins TRBV7-9 to TRBJ2-7, with a possible D match to TRBD1 (5 bases). Germline V gene data show CDR1 as SEHNR and CDR2 as FQNEAQ (reference sequence). This CDR3 is built from 14 residues. Trimming removed 5 bases from V and 4 bases from J, with 15 bases in between. CDR3 bases read: TGTGCCAGCAGCACTGGCCAGGGCGTGTACGAG. It encodes CASSTGQGVYE. The full CDR3 reads CASSTGQGVYEQYF.